Below, one TCR beta chain is given with its context. Its antigen is as yet unknown. Naive CD8 cells lacked CD45RO, underwent positive selection for CCR7 and left out terminally differentiated effector memory CD45RA+ cells. Between the trimmed V and J ends, which lost 3 bases and 9 bases, there was a span of 11 bases. The CDR3 length is 12 residues. Germline CDR1 MNHEY, CDR2 SMNVEV (reference sequence). This sample stems from a study of shared clonotypes between healthy human individuals. Whole-study context: Each donor had three CD4 naive, three CD4 memory, two CD8 naive and one CD8 memory plate. The study, taken as a whole, reports: Genetic and exposure-history diversity was limited by the small donor number.

Assay runs were performed at deep level. Only in-frame clones appear in the TCRdb table, and some are missing; sequencing was by immunoSEQ multiplex PCR. The profile shows approximately 600,000 clones, 85% to 95% of them singletons. The sequence was obtained from a woman aged 25-40 years in good health. The J gene is TRBJ1-2, the V gene TRBV27, with a possible D match to TRBD1 (6 bases). The sequencing sample was made of naive CD8+ T cells sorted from blood. CDR3 DNA: TGTGCCAGCAGTTTTCCGGGGGGCAGCTACACCTTC. This translates into CASSFPGGSYTF.